The 25 T cell receptor beta chains reported below all come from one sample, sequenced in a study of shared clonotypes between healthy human individuals. Profiling relied on immunoSEQ multiplex PCR, and the TCRdb table lists in-frame clones only, not all of them. The sample lists 1.5 million to 2.5 million clones; about 95% were seen once. Terminally differentiated effector memory CD45RA+ cells were left out of the naive CD8 fraction, which was CD45RO-negative and positively selected for CCR7. Source material: naive CD8+ T cells sorted from blood. The receptors originated from a man aged 18-30 years in good health.

This clone was detected once. The gene calls are TRBV9 and TRBJ2-1; D may be TRBD2 (6 bases). Deletions cut 3 bases from V and 8 bases from J, with 12 bases between. Germline CDR1 is SGDLS and CDR2 is YYNGEE. The CDR3 runs to 13 residues. This chain's CDR3 is CASSETSSDEQFF. DNA for the CDR3: TGTGCCAGCAGCGAGACTAGTTCAGATGAGCAGTTCTTC. Complete variable domain (other parts from reference TRBV9 and TRBJ2-1): DSGVTQTPKHLITATGQRVTLRCSPRSGDLSVYWYQQSLDQGLQFLIQYYNGEERAKGNILERFSAQQFPDLHSELNLSSLELGDSALYFCASSETSSDEQFFGPGTRLTVL.

The rearrangement links TRBV5-1 to TRBJ2-1, with 10 bases fitting TRBD1. V shed 4 bases and J 4 bases; nucleotides not matched to a gene: 8. This CDR3 comprises 16 residues. The germline V gene has CDR1 SGHRS and CDR2 YFSETQ. CDR3 DNA sequence: TGCGCCAGCAGCCTACGGACAGGGGGGGCATACAATGAGCAGTTCTTC. This translates into CASSLRTGGAYNEQFF.

Here the CDR3 reads CASSDRDREIPTF. The CDR3 DNA reads as TGTGCCAGTAGTGACCGGGACAGGGAAATTCCGACCTTC. The chain uses TRBV19 and TRBJ1-2; 9 bases fit TRBD1. J was trimmed by 14 bases and V by 5 bases; bases with no gene match: 12. The CDR3 contains 13 residues. The germline V gene encodes CDR1 LNHDA and CDR2 SQIVND (reference sequence). Together with reference TRBV19 and TRBJ1-2, the CDR3 gives the full variable domain: DGGITQSPKYLFRKEGQNVTLSCEQNLNHDAMYWYRQDPGQGLRLIYYSQIVNDFQKGDIAEGYSVSREKKESFPLTVTSAQKNPTAFYLCASSDRDREIPTFGSGTRLTVV.

This chain uses TRBV7-9 with TRBJ1-2; the D is unclear. The V end lost 2 bases, the J end lost 6 bases, and 19 bases lay between the germline ends. The CDR3 runs to 16 residues. Germline V gene lookup returns CDR1 SEHNR and CDR2 FQNEAQ (reference sequence). The CDR3 region has the DNA TGTGCCAGCAGCTTACAAGGGTCAGGCACTGACCATGGCTACACCTTC. As protein: CASSLQGSGTDHGYTF. Full variable domain (rest looked up from reference TRBV7-9 and TRBJ1-2): DTGVSQNPRHKITKRGQNVTFRCDPISEHNRLYWYRQTLGQGPEFLTYFQNEAQLEKSRLLSDRFSAERPKGSFSTLEIQRTEQGDSAMYLCASSLQGSGTDHGYTFGSGTRLTVV.

This clone was seen a handful of times. This chain uses TRBV11-2 with TRBJ1-6; D is undetermined. This CDR3 is built from 12 residues. CDR1 SGHAT and CDR2 FQNNGV come from the germline V gene. V was cut by 5 bases and J by 10 bases, with 9 bases left in between. Here the CDR3 reads CASSLNSSPLHF. The CDR3 DNA follows: TGTGCCAGCAGCCTAAACTCCTCACCCCTCCACTTT.

The chain employs TRBV4-3 and TRBJ2-5; D is perhaps TRBD1 (6 bases). The ends were cut back, 0 bases at V and 1 base at J, with 15 bases in the middle. The germline V gene encodes CDR1 LGHNA and CDR2 YSLEER. The length of the CDR3 is 17 residues. The CDR3 here is CASSQDYRDIVQETQYF. In DNA form, the CDR3 reads TGCGCCAGCAGCCAAGATTACCGGGACATAGTCCAAGAGACCCAGTACTTC.

The chain combines TRBV29-1 with TRBJ2-1, with 7 positions matching TRBD2. The CDR3 extends over 15 amino acids. V shed 6 bases, J shed 4 bases, and the junction held 12 bases outside the gene matches. From germline, CDR1 is SQVTM and CDR2 ANQGSEA. CDR3 amino acids: CSVVYAGVRYNEQFF. In DNA, the CDR3 is TGCAGCGTAGTTTACGCGGGGGTCCGATACAATGAGCAGTTCTTC.

This clone was seen just once. This sequence joins TRBV2 and TRBJ2-3, with 10 bases matching TRBD1. CDR1 is SNHLY, CDR2 FYNNEI, per germline. This CDR3 has 17 amino acids. Trimming removed 5 bases from V and 2 bases from J; junction bases left unmatched: 10. The CDR3 DNA reads as TGTGCCAGCAGTACCCCCGCCGGGACAGGGGCCACAGATACGCAGTATTTT. Translation: CASSTPAGTGATDTQYF.

J is TRBJ2-2 and V is TRBV11-2, with TRBD1 as a possible D gene (5 bases). V gave up 8 bases and J gave up 6 bases, with 13 bases separating them. The CDR3 has 13 residues. CDR1 SGHAT and CDR2 FQNNGV come from the germline V gene. CDR3 sequence: CASASGLAGELFF. CDR3 DNA sequence: TGTGCCAGCGCCTCAGGGTTAGCCGGGGAGCTGTTTTTT.

The genes are TRBV5-1 and TRBJ1-2; D unclear. Trimming removed 10 bases at V and 3 bases at J, with 10 bases between. CDR3 size: 11 residues. Looked up from germline, CDR1 is SGHRS and CDR2 is YFSETQ. CDR3 bases: TGCGCCGACGCAAGAGACTATGGCTACACCTTC. The encoded protein is CADARDYGYTF. Variable domain in full (rest from reference TRBV5-1 and TRBJ1-2): KAGVTQTPRYLIKTRGQQVTLSCSPISGHRSVSWYQQTPGQGLQFLFEYFSETQRNKGNFPGRFSGRQFSNSRSEMNVSTLELGDSALYLCADARDYGYTFGSGTRLTVV.

V is TRBV10-1 and J is TRBJ2-7; 9 bases are shared with TRBD2. Germline V CDR1 and CDR2: WNHNN, SYGVQD (reference sequence). The CDR3 loop spans 13 amino acids. Germline trimming cut 5 bases from V and 5 bases from J; bases unmatched to any gene: 4. This CDR3 reads CASSPLAGDEQYF. CDR3 DNA sequence: TGCGCCAGCAGTCCATTAGCGGGAGACGAGCAGTACTTC.

This chain links TRBV9 with TRBJ2-5; D is possibly TRBD1 (7 bases). Germline CDR1 and CDR2: SGDLS and YYNGEE. This CDR3 is 16 amino acids long. V gave up 0 bases and J gave up 5 bases, with 17 bases separating them. This CDR3 is CASSVATQGGRETQYF. The CDR3 DNA is TGTGCCAGCAGCGTAGCTACCCAGGGGGGACGCGAGACCCAGTACTTC.

The CDR3 DNA follows: TGTGCCAGCAGTTTATTGGCGGCCTACGAGCAGTACTTC. Its protein is CASSLLAAYEQYF. V and J are TRBV28 and TRBJ2-7; D gene unclear. This CDR3 has 13 amino acids. Germline lookup yields CDR1 MDHEN and CDR2 SYDVKM. The germline V and J ends were trimmed by 1 base and 2 bases, with 6 bases remaining between them.

CDR3 loop: CASSRGSGASYEQYF. The CDR3 bases are TGTGCCAGCAGCAGGGGTTCAGGGGCCTCCTACGAGCAGTACTTC. The genes are TRBV25-1 and TRBJ2-7, with D perhaps matching TRBD1 (6 bases). The CDR3 totals 15 residues. V was cut by 6 bases and J by 0 bases, with 15 bases left in between. Germline CDR1 reads MGHDK; CDR2 reads SYGVNS.

Of note for this clone: The same CDR3 arises from other DNA sequences in this sample as well. This rearrangement joins TRBV28 to TRBJ2-5; D ambiguous. Germline CDR1 MDHEN, CDR2 SYDVKM. Trimming cost V 4 bases and J 5 bases, with 11 bases left between them. The CDR3 contains 13 residues. The CDR3 sequence: CASSSGPGETQYF. The CDR3 bases are TGTGCCAGCAGTTCAGGACCCGGGGAGACCCAGTACTTC.

This chain uses TRBV7-9 with TRBJ2-1, with TRBD1 as a possible D gene (6 bases). Trimming took 7 bases from V and 7 from J, leaving 17 bases between them. The CDR3 extends over 14 amino acids. Looked up from germline, CDR1 is SEHNR and CDR2 is FQNEAQ (reference sequence). This CDR3 is CASKGDGDWNEQFF. As DNA, the CDR3 is TGTGCCAGCAAGGGGGATGGGGATTGGAATGAGCAGTTCTTC.

This clone was picked up one time. The V call is TRBV28, the J call TRBJ2-7; no clear D gene. V lost 8 bases, J lost 2 bases, and 13 bases lay in between. The CDR3 length is 13 residues. Looked up from germline, CDR1 is MDHEN and CDR2 is SYDVKM. CDR3 amino acids: CASQSTTPYEQYF. In nucleotides, the CDR3 is TGTGCCAGCCAAAGTACTACGCCCTACGAGCAGTACTTC.

The V and J genes are TRBV4-1 and TRBJ2-1, with D possibly matching TRBD2 (5 bases). This CDR3 has 15 amino acids. The V and J ends lost 5 bases and 8 bases respectively, with 19 bases between them. The germline V gene has CDR1 MGHRA and CDR2 YSYEKL. The CDR3 DNA reads TGCGCCAGCAGCTACCGGGGTCCTTTAACCGATGAGCAGTTCTTC. Amino acid sequence: CASSYRGPLTDEQFF.

This sequence joins TRBV6-6 and TRBJ2-7; the D gene is possibly TRBD2 (6 bases). The length of the CDR3 is 13 residues. Per the germline V gene, CDR1 is MNHNY and CDR2 is SVGAGI (reference sequence). Trimming took off 4 bases at V and 5 bases at J, with 12 bases between the two ends. The CDR3 DNA is TGTGCCAGCAGTTCAGGACTATTCGACGAGCAGTACTTC. Translation gives CASSSGLFDEQYF.

Here the CDR3 DNA reads TGTGCCAGCAGTGAAGATAGCTCTAGCGGGCTCGTGATGCCCTACGAGCAGTACTTC. It encodes CASSEDSSSGLVMPYEQYF. The chain recombines TRBV6-1 with TRBJ2-7; TRBD2 matches 8 bases. V lost 1 base and J lost 2; bases outside the gene matches: 16. CDR1 and CDR2 (germline): MNHNS, SASEGT. CDR3 length: 19 residues.

This clone was seen only once. J is TRBJ2-7 and V is TRBV7-8, with D perhaps TRBD1 (6 bases). Per the germline V gene, CDR1 is SGHVS and CDR2 is FQNEAQ. Trimming took off 5 bases at V and 1 base at J, with 15 bases between the two ends. The CDR3 is 15 residues long. The CDR3: CASSHKSTGSYEQYF. In DNA, the CDR3 is TGTGCCAGCAGCCACAAAAGCACAGGGTCCTACGAGCAGTACTTC.

The genes are TRBV7-8 and TRBJ2-7; possibly TRBD2 for D (6 bases). Germline V gives CDR1 SGHVS, CDR2 FQNEAQ. Deletions cut 3 bases from V and 4 bases from J, with 13 bases between. The CDR3 has 14 residues. The CDR3 DNA reads TGTGCCAGCAGCTTCAGGGACTTCCAATACGAGCAGTACTTC. Its translation is CASSFRDFQYEQYF.

This chain connects TRBV30 to TRBJ2-1; 8 positions agree with TRBD2. After removal of 2 bases from V and 6 bases from J, the junction contained 3 bases not matched to a gene. This CDR3 region has 13 residues. CDR1 is GTSNPN and CDR2 is SVGIG in the germline V gene (reference sequence). The CDR3 is CAWSSTSGNEQFF. CDR3 DNA: TGTGCCTGGAGTTCTACTAGCGGCAATGAGCAGTTCTTC.

The chain uses TRBV5-6 and TRBJ2-3; 11 bases match TRBD1. The CDR3 loop spans 18 amino acids. The ends lost 6 bases at V and 2 bases at J; junction bases unmatched: 14. The germline gives CDR1 SGHDT, CDR2 YYEEEE. The CDR3 spells CASTLLFGQGAHTDTQYF. The CDR3, as DNA: TGTGCCAGCACCCTATTGTTCGGACAGGGGGCTCACACAGATACGCAGTATTTT.

This clone was seen a single time. The CDR3 protein is CSVEVESRSSGNTIYF. CDR3 bases: TGCAGCGTTGAAGTCGAGAGCCGCTCCTCTGGAAACACCATATATTTT. The rearrangement uses TRBV29-1 and TRBJ1-3; D not certain. Germline V gene lookup returns CDR1 SQVTM and CDR2 ANQGSEA. The CDR3 contains 16 residues. V shed 1 base and J shed 0 bases, with 13 bases lying between them.